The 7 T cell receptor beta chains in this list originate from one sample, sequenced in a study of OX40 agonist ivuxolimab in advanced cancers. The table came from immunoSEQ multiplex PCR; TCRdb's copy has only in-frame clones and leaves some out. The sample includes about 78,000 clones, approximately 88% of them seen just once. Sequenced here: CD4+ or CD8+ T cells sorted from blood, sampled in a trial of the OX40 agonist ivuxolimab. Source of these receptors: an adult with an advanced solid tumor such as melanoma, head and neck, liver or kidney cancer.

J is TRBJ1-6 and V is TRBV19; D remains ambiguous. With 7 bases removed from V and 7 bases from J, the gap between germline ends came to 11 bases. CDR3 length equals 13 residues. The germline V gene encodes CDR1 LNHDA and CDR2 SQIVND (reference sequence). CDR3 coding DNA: TGTGCCAGTAATACCGGCCGAAATTCACCCCTCCACTTT. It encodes CASNTGRNSPLHF.

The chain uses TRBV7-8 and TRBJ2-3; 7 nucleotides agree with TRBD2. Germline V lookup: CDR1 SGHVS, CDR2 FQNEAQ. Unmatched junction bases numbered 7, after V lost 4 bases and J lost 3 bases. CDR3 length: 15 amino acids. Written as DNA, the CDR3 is TGTGCCAGCAGCTGGGGACTGGGGGGGACAGATACGCAGTATTTT. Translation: CASSWGLGGTDTQYF.

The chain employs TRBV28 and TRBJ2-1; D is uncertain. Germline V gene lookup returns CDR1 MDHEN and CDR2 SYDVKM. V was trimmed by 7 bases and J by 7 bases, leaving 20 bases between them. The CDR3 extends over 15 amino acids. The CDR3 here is CASNPWLTRRNEQFF. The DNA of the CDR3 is TGTGCCAGCAACCCCTGGCTCACGCGCAGAAATGAGCAGTTCTTC.

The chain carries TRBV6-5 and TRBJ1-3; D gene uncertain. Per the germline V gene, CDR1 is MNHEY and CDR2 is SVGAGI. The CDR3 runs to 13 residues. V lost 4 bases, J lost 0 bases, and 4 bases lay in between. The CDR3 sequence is CASSLVSGNTIYF. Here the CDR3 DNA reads TGTGCCAGCAGTTTAGTCTCTGGAAACACCATATATTTT.

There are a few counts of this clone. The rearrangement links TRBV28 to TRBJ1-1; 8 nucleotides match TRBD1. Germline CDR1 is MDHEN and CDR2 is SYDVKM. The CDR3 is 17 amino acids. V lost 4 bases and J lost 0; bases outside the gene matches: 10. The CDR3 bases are TGTGCCAGCAGTTGGACGCAGGGGGCTCGGATGAACACTGAAGCTTTCTTT. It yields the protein CASSWTQGARMNTEAFF.

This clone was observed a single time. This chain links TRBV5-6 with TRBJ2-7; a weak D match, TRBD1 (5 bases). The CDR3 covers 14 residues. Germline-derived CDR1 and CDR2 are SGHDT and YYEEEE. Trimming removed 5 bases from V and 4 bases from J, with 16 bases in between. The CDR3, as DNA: TGTGCCAGCAGGCCCTGGGCAGGGAATTACGAGCAGTACTTC. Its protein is CASRPWAGNYEQYF. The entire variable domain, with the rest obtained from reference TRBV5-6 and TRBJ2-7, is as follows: DAGVTQSPTHLIKTRGQQVTLRCSPKSGHDTVSWYQQALGQGPQFIFQYYEEEERQRGNFPDRFSGHQFPNYSSELNVNALLLGDSALYLCASRPWAGNYEQYFGPGTRLTVT.

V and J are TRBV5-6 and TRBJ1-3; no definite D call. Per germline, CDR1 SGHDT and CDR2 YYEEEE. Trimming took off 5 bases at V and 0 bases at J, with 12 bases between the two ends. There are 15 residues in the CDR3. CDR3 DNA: TGTGCCAGCAGTTATGGACTGATCTCTGGAAACACCATATATTTT. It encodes CASSYGLISGNTIYF.